This TCR beta chain derives from a study of blood T cell repertoires in COVID-19 (dated by TCRdb to the early 2020s). Regarding the study in general: Samples covering the acute and convalescent phases of COVID-19 were provided by collaborators in the United States, Italy and Spain. The prospective study material was composed of cDNA or gDNA derived from T cells, B-cell-depleted T cells, or PBMCs. The dataset comprised deeply sampled blood TCRbeta repertoires from subjects exposed to, actively infected with, or recovered from COVID-19. The repertoires were released in a freely available public database meant as a resource for research on the immune response to SARS-CoV-2. Samples were obtained from the ongoing ImmuneRACE study (first 160 participants) and from 1,000 to 1,500 subjects provided by 6 global collaborators. The sample metadata nearly always contained a de-identified subject ID, COVID-19 status, age in years and sex. Where available, HLA class I and class II types were obtained from metadata supplied by the sample provider rather than from assay-based typing.

Findings and caveats that apply to the study as a whole: The quantity of clinical and demographic metadata differed by source and by participant and was supplied without curation.

TCRbeta CDR3 regions were amplified from genomic DNA using the immunoSEQ Assay, a bias-controlled multiplex PCR. The study's processing was this. The number of nucleated cells in each sample was estimated by amplification of reference gene primers within the assay. To quantify the absolute abundance of each unique TCRbeta CDR3 rearrangement, sequence reads were collapsed and filtered. For each sample, productive Simpson clonality was calculated as the square root of Simpson's diversity index over productive rearrangements. The immuneACCESS repertoire file appears here via TCRdb, limited to in-frame rearrangements. These files lack a portion of the clones; in checked studies, under half of the deficit traces to unresolved V genes, and the cause of the others is not known. V and J calls and clone size are given by that table; D and trimming were obtained from the DNA. The sample has around 150,000 clones on record, approximately 83% of them singletons. The ten biggest clones cover roughly 9% of the sample.

Collaborating institutions collected whole blood in K2EDTA tubes following their own protocols. For TCRbeta analysis, collaborators shipped samples as frozen whole blood, isolated PBMCs, or DNA extracted from either of those sample types. CDR1 LNHDA and CDR2 SQIVND were looked up in the germline V gene (reference sequence). A distance of 17 bases separates the germline ends of V and J, which lose 4 bases and 5 bases respectively. Including the terminal cysteine and phenylalanine, the CDR3 comprises 15 residues. The only DNA kept is the CDR3, 45 bases in frame from the first base. For this clone: The specificity of this receptor is unknown. Base qualities are not provided; no much larger clone lies one nucleotide away.

The clonotype comes from a woman of 80 years or more with active or convalescent COVID-19. The chain uses TRBV19 and TRBJ2-5, with TRBD1 as a weak D call on 6 bases. Sequenced sample: peripheral blood. The CDR3 region has the sequence CASSTETGLRETQYF. The bases are TGTGCCAGTAGTACCGAGACAGGACTTAGGGAGACCCAGTACTTC.